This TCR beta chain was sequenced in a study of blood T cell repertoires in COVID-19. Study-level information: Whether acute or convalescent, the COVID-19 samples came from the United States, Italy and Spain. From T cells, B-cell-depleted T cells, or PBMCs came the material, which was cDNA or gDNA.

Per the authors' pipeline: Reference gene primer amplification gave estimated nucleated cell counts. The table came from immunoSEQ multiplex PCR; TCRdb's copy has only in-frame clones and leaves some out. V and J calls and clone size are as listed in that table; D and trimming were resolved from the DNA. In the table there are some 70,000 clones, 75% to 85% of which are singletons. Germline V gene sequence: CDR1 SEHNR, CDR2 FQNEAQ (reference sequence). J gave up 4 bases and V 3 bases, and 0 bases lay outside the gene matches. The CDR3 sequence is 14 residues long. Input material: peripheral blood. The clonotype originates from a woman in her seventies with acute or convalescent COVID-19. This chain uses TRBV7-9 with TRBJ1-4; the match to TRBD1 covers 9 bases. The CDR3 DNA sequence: TGTGCCAGCAGCTTGGGACAGGGTAATGAAAAACTGTTTTTT. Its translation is CASSLGQGNEKLFF.